This TCR beta chain was sequenced during a study of PD-L1 blockade in urothelial cancer. As for the study in general: T cells numbered a median of approximately 130,000 in the blood samples.

Germline assignment: CDR1 SGHDT and CDR2 YYEEEE. Trimming shortened V by 4 bases and J by 3 bases, and 11 bases separated the two germline ends. CDR3 length equals 13 residues. Regarding time point: peripheral blood 6 weeks after treatment start. Only in-frame clones appear in the TCRdb table, and some are missing; sequencing was by immunoSEQ multiplex PCR. The sample has about 130,000 clones; about 83% are singletons. V is TRBV5-6 and J is TRBJ2-7; D is perhaps TRBD1 (6 bases). The clonotype comes from a man aged 45-65 years with urothelial cancer. Here the sequenced sample was PBMCs, taken around atezolizumab (anti-PD-L1) treatment. Here the CDR3 DNA reads TGTGCCAGCAGCCCGGACAGAAACTACGAGCAGTACTTC. This codes for CASSPDRNYEQYF.